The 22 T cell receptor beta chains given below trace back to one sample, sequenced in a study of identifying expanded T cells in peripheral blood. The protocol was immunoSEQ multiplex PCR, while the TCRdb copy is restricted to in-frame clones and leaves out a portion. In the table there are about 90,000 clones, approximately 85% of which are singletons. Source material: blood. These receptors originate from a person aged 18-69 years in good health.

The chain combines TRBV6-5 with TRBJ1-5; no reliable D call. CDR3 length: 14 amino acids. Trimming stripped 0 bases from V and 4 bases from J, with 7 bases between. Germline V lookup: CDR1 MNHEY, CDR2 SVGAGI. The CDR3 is CASSYSGPNQPQHF. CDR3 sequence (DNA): TGTGCCAGCAGTTACTCAGGCCCGAATCAGCCCCAGCATTTT.

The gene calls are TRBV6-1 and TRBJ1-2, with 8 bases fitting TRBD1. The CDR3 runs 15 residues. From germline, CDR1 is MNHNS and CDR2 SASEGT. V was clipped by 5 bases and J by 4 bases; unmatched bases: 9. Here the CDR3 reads CASSLHRQGSYGYTF. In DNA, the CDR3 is TGTGCCAGCAGTCTTCATCGACAGGGGAGCTATGGCTACACCTTC.

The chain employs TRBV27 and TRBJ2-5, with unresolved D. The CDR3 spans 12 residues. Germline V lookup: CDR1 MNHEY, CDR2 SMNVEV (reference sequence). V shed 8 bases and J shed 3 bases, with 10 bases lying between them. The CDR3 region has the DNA TGTGCCAGCGGCGCACGGGAAGAGACCCAGTACTTC. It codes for CASGAREETQYF.

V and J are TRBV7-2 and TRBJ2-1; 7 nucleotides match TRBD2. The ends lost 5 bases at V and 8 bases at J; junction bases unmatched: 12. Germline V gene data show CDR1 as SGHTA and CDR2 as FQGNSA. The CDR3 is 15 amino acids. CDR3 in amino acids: CASSETGRQGYEQFF. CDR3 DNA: TGTGCCAGCAGCGAGACCGGGAGGCAGGGTTATGAGCAGTTCTTC.

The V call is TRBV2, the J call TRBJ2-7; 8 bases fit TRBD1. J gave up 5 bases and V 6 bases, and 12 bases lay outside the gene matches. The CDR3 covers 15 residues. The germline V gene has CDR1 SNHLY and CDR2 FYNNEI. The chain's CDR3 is CASSVTGVYSHEQYF. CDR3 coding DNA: TGTGCCAGCAGCGTGACAGGGGTCTATTCCCACGAGCAGTACTTC. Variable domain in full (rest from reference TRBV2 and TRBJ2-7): EPEVTQTPSHQVTQMGQEVILRCVPISNHLYFYWYRQILGQKVEFLVSFYNNEISEKSEIFDDQFSVERPDGSNFTLKIRSTKLEDSAMYFCASSVTGVYSHEQYFGPGTRLTVT.

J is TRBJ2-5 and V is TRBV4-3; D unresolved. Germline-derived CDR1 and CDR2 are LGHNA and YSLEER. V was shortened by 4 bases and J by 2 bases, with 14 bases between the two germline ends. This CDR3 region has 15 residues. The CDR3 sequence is CASSLKYQAQETQYF. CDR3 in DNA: TGCGCCAGCAGCCTCAAATACCAGGCGCAAGAGACCCAGTACTTC.

CDR3 loop: CASSWTVTNSPLHF. The CDR3 nucleotides read TGCGCCAGCAGTTGGACGGTAACTAATTCACCCCTCCACTTT. V gene TRBV10-2 combines with J gene TRBJ1-6; no reliable D call. The germline V gene encodes CDR1 WSHSY and CDR2 SAAADI. The CDR3 contains 14 residues. Trimming left V 5 bases short and J 6 bases short, with 11 bases between.

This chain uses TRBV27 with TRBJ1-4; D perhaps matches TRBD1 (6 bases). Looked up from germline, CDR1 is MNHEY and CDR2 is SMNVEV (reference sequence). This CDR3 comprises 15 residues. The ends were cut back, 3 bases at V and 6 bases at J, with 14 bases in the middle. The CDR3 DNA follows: TGTGCCAGCAGTTTTTCCGGGACAAGGGATGAAAAACTGTTTTTT. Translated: CASSFSGTRDEKLFF.

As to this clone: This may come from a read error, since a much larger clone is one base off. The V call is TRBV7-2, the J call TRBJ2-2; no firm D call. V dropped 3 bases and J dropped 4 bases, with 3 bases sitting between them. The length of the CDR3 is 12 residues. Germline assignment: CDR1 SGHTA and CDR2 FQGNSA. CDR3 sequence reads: CASSFTTGELFF. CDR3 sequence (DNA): TGTGCCAGCAGCTTTACCACCGGGGAGCTGTTTTTT.

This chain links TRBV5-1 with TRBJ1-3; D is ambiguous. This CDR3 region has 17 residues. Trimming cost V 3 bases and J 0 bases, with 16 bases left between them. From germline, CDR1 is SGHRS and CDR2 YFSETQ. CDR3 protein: CASSWGTVPLSGNTIYF. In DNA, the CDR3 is TGCGCCAGCAGCTGGGGAACAGTTCCCCTCTCTGGAAACACCATATATTTT.

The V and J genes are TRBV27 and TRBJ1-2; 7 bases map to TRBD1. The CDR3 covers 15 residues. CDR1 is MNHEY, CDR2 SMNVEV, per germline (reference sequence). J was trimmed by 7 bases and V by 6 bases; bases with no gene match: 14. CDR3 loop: CASRGGTDARPGYTF. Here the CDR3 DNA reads TGTGCCAGCAGGGGGGGGACAGACGCACGTCCTGGCTACACCTTC.

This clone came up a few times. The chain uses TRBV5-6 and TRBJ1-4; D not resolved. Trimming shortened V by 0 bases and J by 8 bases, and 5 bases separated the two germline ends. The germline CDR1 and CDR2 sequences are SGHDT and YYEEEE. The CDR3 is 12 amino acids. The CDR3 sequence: CASSLAGEKLFF. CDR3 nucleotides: TGTGCCAGCAGCTTGGCTGGAGAAAAACTGTTTTTT.

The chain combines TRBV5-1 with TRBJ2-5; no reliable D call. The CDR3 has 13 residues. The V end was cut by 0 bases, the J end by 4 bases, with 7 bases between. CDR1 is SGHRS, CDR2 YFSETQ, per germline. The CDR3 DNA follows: TGCGCCAGCAGCTTGGGGAATGGAGAGACCCAGTACTTC. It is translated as CASSLGNGETQYF.

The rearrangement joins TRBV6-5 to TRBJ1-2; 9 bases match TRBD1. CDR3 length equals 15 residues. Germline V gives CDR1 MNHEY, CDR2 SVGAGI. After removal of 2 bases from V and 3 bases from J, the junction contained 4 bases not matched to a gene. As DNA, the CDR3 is TGTGCCAGCAGTTACCAGGACAGGGGAGACTATGGCTACACCTTC. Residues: CASSYQDRGDYGYTF.

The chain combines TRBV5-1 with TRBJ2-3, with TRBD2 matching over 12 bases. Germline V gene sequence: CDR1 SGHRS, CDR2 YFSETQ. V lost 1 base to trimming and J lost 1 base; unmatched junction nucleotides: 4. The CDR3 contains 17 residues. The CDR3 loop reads CASSLTSGGPGTDTQYF. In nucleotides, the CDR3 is TGCGCCAGCAGCTTGACTAGCGGGGGGCCCGGCACAGATACGCAGTATTTT.

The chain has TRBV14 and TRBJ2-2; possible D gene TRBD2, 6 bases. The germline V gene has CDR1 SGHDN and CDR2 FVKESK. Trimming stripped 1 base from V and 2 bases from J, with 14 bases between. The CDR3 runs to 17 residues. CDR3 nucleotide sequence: TGTGCCAGCAGCCAAGCTCCCCCCGGGACTAACACCGGGGAGCTGTTTTTT. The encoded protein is CASSQAPPGTNTGELFF. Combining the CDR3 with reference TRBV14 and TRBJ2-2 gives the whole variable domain EAGVTQFPSHSVIEKGQTVTLRCDPISGHDNLYWYRRVMGKEIKFLLHFVKESKQDESGMPNNRFLAERTGGTYSTLKVQPAELEDSGVYFCASSQAPPGTNTGELFFGEGSRLTVL.

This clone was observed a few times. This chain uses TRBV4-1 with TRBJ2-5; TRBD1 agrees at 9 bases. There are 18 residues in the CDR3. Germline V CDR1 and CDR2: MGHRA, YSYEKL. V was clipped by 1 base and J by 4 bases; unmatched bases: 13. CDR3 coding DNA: TGCGCCAGCAGCCAAGTCCCCGGGACAGGGAAAGGTCGAGAGACCCAGTACTTC. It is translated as CASSQVPGTGKGRETQYF.

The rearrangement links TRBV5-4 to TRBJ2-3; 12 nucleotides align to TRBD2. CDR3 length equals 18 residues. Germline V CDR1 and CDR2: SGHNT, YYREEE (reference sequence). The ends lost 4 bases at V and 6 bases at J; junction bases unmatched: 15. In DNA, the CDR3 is TGTGCCAGCAGCCCGGGGACTAGCGGGCCCGGGGGTGTTGATACGCAGTATTTT. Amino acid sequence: CASSPGTSGPGGVDTQYF.

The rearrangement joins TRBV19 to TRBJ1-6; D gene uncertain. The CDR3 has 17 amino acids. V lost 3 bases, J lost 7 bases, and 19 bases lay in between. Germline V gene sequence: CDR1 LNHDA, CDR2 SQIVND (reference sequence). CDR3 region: CASSMVPYMRVNSPLHF. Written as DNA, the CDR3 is TGTGCCAGTAGTATGGTCCCGTACATGAGGGTAAATTCACCCCTCCACTTT.

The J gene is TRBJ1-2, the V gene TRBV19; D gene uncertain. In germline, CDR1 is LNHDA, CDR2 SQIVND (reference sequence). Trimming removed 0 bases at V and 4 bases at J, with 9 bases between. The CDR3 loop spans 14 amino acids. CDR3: CASSIESPPYGYTF. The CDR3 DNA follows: TGTGCCAGTAGTATAGAAAGTCCCCCCTATGGCTACACCTTC.

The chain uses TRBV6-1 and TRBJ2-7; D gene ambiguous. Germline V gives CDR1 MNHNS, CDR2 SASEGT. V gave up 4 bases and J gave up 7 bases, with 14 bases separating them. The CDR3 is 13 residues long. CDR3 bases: TGTGCCAGCAGTGCGGGCTCAAAGATGGAGCAGTACTTC. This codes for CASSAGSKMEQYF.

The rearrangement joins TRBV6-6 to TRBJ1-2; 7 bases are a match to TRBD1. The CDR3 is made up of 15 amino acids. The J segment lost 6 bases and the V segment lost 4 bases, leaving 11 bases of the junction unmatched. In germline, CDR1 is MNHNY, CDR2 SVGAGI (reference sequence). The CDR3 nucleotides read TGTGCCAGCAGTTCGATTGGGACAGTCTTAAATGGCTACACCTTC. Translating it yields CASSSIGTVLNGYTF.